This entry concerns a single T cell receptor (beta chain). This clonotype was found many times. Its recognized antigen is unknown. Nothing much larger sits one base from this clone, and base qualities are not available. The treatment or condition tag for this specimen amounts to: live attenuated yellow fever vaccine strain. At each blood-draw timepoint, two biological replicates of bulk PBMCs were collected. A standard Ficoll-Paque protocol was used to isolate PBMCs from peripheral blood. TriZol was used to extract RNA from bulk PBMCs, CD4 and CD8 fractions, and dextramer-positive and dextramer-negative fractions. The CDR3 sequence holds 15 residues, the cysteine and phenylalanine included. Only the CDR3 portion is preserved as DNA: 45 bases, with reading frame beginning at the first base. As encoded in the germline V gene, CDR1 is SGHRS while CDR2 is YFSETQ. V was cut back by 0 bases and J by 0 bases, leaving a gap of 9 bases between them.

This entry comes from a study of T cells after yellow fever vaccination (dated by TCRdb to the late 2010s). Looking at the study overall: The SMART-Seq v4 Ultra Low Input RNA kit was used to prepare libraries from fractions with low cell numbers. To follow T-cell clones before and after primary and booster YFV17D yellow fever vaccination, bulk TCR alpha and beta repertoires were sequenced over time. Two healthy male donors, one aged 18 to 30 and one aged 30 to 40 years, were included in the cohort. Bulk PBMC replicates and cell subsets were isolated from blood drawn at multiple timepoints before and after both primary and secondary immunization.

What the work shows at the level of the full study, not this receptor alone: FACS-sorted repertoires could contain abundant contaminating clonotypes from the bulk population, so computational filtering was required. A small share of clonotypes occurred in both CD4 and CD8 compartments, likely arising from convergent recombination. Compared with the primary T-cell response, the secondary T-cell response was weaker but faster, peaking on day 5 rather than day 15. The study included only two donors, which limits how far the findings can be generalized. Most clones expanded after primary vaccination were re-detected after the booster (96% of CD4 and around 88% of CD8), suggesting broad memory maintenance.

Sequencing used an Illumina NovaSeq 6000. TCR cDNA was synthesized by 5'RACE template switching, through which a universal primer site and unique molecular identifiers were introduced. Priming of cDNA synthesis was performed from both the TCR alpha and TCR beta constant segments. Two PCR steps were used to amplify libraries, with sample barcodes and sequencing adapters being added in the second step. Sequencing of libraries was performed on Illumina HiSeq 2500 (2x100 bp) or NovaSeq (2x150 bp). On the study's bioinformatics: MIGEC was used to demultiplex reads and collapse the reads into UMI consensus sequences, and MiXCR was used for V(D)J alignment. Vaccine-responding clonotypes were identified with edgeR using replicate PBMC samples, with FDR below 0.01 and a log2 fold change above 5 up to day 15 being required. Bulk clonotypes were assigned CD4 or CD8 identity according to which sequenced CD4 or CD8 repertoire held them at higher abundance. TCRdb applied fastp at Q25 and MiXCR to the public reads, then kept only in-frame beta chains. Rows with a matching CDR3 protein are joined into one entry that keeps the most common DNA and genes. TCRdb's processing, not the authors' own work, is the source of the V and J calls. Recorded for this sample are 250,000 or so distinct CDR3 sequences; roughly 3.5% of them occurred a single time. The top ten clonotypes cover around 19% of the sample.

Sequenced here: PBMCs, sampled 15 days after the yellow fever booster vaccination. Recombination linked TRBV5-1 to TRBJ1-1; confidence is insufficient to name the D gene. The TCR comes from a man aged 18 to 30 who received the YFV17D yellow fever vaccine. The DNA sequence is given as TGCGCCAGCAGCTTGGGGGCAGCACTGAACACTGAAGCTTTCTTT. It specifies CASSLGAALNTEAFF.